The 20 T cell receptor beta chains presented below share a single source sample, sequenced in a study of cytomegalovirus exposure and HLA in healthy donors. Sequencing used immunoSEQ multiplex PCR; TCRdb keeps in-frame clones, though not all of them. The top ten hold less than 3.5% of the sample, which has 120,000 to 150,000 clones, 86% seen once. Input material: PBMCs. The source is a man younger than 30 in good health and CMV-seronegative.

This chain connects TRBV4-2 to TRBJ2-2, with 9 nucleotides matching TRBD2. V was pared by 5 bases and J by 6 bases, with 7 bases of the junction left unmatched. This CDR3 comprises 15 residues. Germline-derived CDR1 and CDR2 are LGHNA and YNFKEQ. The chain's CDR3 is CASSLAGDLPGELFF. For the CDR3, the DNA is TGTGCCAGCAGCTTAGCGGGGGACCTCCCCGGGGAGCTGTTTTTT.

The sample holds one count of this clone. The chain employs TRBV5-4 and TRBJ2-2; TRBD1 matches 7 bases. J gave up 8 bases and V 4 bases, and 14 bases lay outside the gene matches. CDR3 length equals 16 residues. The germline gives CDR1 SGHNT, CDR2 YYREEE (reference sequence). The DNA of the CDR3 is TGTGCCAGCAGCGCCGGAGACAGGGCCTCTTCTGGGGAGCTGTTTTTT. Translating gives CASSAGDRASSGELFF.

The V and J genes are TRBV15 and TRBJ2-7, with D possibly matching TRBD2 (5 bases). This CDR3 has 15 amino acids. Germline V gives CDR1 LNHNV, CDR2 YYDKDF (reference sequence). Trimming pared 5 bases from V and 0 bases from J, leaving 14 bases between. The CDR3 spells CATSPAGGSSYEQYF. CDR3 sequence (DNA): TGTGCCACCAGCCCTGCGGGCGGAAGCTCCTACGAGCAGTACTTC.

About this clone itself: Given the absence of the conserved phenylalanine or tryptophan at the CDR3 end, a read error is likely. The DNA is omitted, as the CDR3 cannot be located on it reliably, and the CDR3 follows TCRdb's listing. The V call is TRBV5-4, the J call TRBJ2-7; no check of the table's D call, TRBD2, against the DNA was made. The CDR3 spans 13 amino acids, including both terminal residues. In germline, CDR1 is SGHNT, CDR2 YYREEE (reference sequence). The chain's CDR3 is CASSLDGLAGHFL.

The chain carries TRBV11-2 and TRBJ2-7; 12 nucleotides line up with TRBD2. V lost 5 bases to trimming and J lost 0 bases; unmatched junction nucleotides: 5. This CDR3 is 16 amino acids long. From germline, CDR1 is SGHAT and CDR2 FQNNGV. CDR3 DNA sequence: TGTGCCAGCAGCGCAGGACTAGCGGGGCGCTCCTACGAGCAGTACTTC. Protein sequence: CASSAGLAGRSYEQYF.

This chain joins TRBV11-2 and TRBJ2-5; 8 bases match TRBD1. J was trimmed by 2 bases and V by 6 bases; bases with no gene match: 2. CDR1 is SGHAT and CDR2 is FQNNGV in the germline V gene. This CDR3 has 13 amino acids. CDR3 region: CASRGQGQETQYF. CDR3 nucleotide sequence: TGTGCCAGCAGAGGACAGGGACAAGAGACCCAGTACTTC. Full variable domain (remainder filled in from reference TRBV11-2 and TRBJ2-5): EAGVAQSPRYKIIEKRQSVAFWCNPISGHATLYWYQQILGQGPKLLIQFQNNGVVDDSQLPKDRFSAERLKGVDSTLKIQPAKLEDSAVYLCASRGQGQETQYFGPGTRLLVL.

This clone is termed medium-sized (0.01 to 0.1%). The J gene is TRBJ2-1, the V gene TRBV13; 8 positions match TRBD2. V trimming: 0 bases; J trimming: 13 bases; junction bases outside the gene matches: 14. The CDR3 sequence is 16 residues long. Germline V gene lookup returns CDR1 PRHDT and CDR2 FYEKMQ (reference sequence). CDR3 protein: CASSLGEGTAGTSQFF. The CDR3 bases are TGTGCCAGCAGCTTAGGCGAAGGGACTGCCGGGACTAGTCAGTTCTTC.

The rearrangement links TRBV10-3 to TRBJ2-7; D is ambiguous. The germline V gene has CDR1 ENHRY and CDR2 SYGVKD. CDR3 length: 11 amino acids. V gave up 6 bases and J gave up 4 bases, with 7 bases separating them. The CDR3 nucleotides read TGTGCCATCAGCCAGGCTTACGAGCAGTACTTC. Translation gives CAISQAYEQYF.

V gene TRBV11-2 combines with J gene TRBJ1-1, with D perhaps matching TRBD1 (6 bases). This CDR3 is 15 amino acids long. CDR1 is SGHAT and CDR2 is FQNNGV in the germline V gene. Trimming cost V 5 bases and J 1 base, with 14 bases left between them. The CDR3: CASSLMKDRNTEAFF. In DNA, the CDR3 is TGTGCCAGCAGCCTGATGAAGGACAGGAACACTGAAGCTTTCTTT.

The chain carries TRBV5-1 and TRBJ2-7; TRBD1 aligns across 9 bases. V was clipped by 4 bases and J by 3 bases; unmatched bases: 8. The germline V gene encodes CDR1 SGHRS and CDR2 YFSETQ. The CDR3 consists of 15 residues. The CDR3 spells CASSPWGQGHYEQYF. The CDR3 region has the DNA TGCGCCAGCAGCCCCTGGGGACAGGGTCACTACGAGCAGTACTTC.

Ten or more counts support this clone. The chain has TRBV4-1 and TRBJ2-1, with no clear D. V lost 4 bases to trimming and J lost 0 bases, with 16 bases between them. The CDR3 is 17 residues long. Per the germline V gene, CDR1 is MGHRA and CDR2 is YSYEKL. CDR3 nucleotides: TGCGCCAGCAGCCCGCGATCGACTCGGAGCTCCTACAATGAGCAGTTCTTC. This encodes CASSPRSTRSSYNEQFF.

The chain joins TRBV4-2 to TRBJ2-7, with 8 bases lining up with TRBD1. Germline loops: CDR1 LGHNA, CDR2 YNFKEQ. V gave up 2 bases and J gave up 0 bases; unmatched junction bases: 3. There are 15 residues in the CDR3. The CDR3 spells CASSQQQGDSYEQYF. CDR3 in DNA: TGTGCCAGCAGCCAACAACAGGGGGACTCCTACGAGCAGTACTTC.

This clone was detected once. This sequence joins TRBV27 and TRBJ1-4, with a possible D match to TRBD1 (5 bases). CDR1 and CDR2 (germline): MNHEY, SMNVEV (reference sequence). Trimming took off 0 bases at V and 0 bases at J, with 14 bases between the two ends. This CDR3 is built from 18 residues. The CDR3 spells CASSLSYRSHSTNEKLFF. DNA for the CDR3: TGTGCCAGCAGTTTATCTTACAGGAGCCATTCAACTAATGAAAAACTGTTTTTT.

The gene calls are TRBV27 and TRBJ2-7, with TRBD1 matching over 9 bases. CDR1 and CDR2 from the germline V gene are MNHEY and SMNVEV (reference sequence). The CDR3 spans 18 residues. Germline trimming cut 5 bases from V and 3 bases from J; bases unmatched to any gene: 17. CDR3 coding DNA: TGTGCCAGCAGTCTCCCCGGGACAGGGCTCTTTAGCCTCTACGAGCAGTACTTC. Translation: CASSLPGTGLFSLYEQYF.

The V and J genes are TRBV2 and TRBJ2-1, with 14 bases matching TRBD2. CDR3 size: 14 residues. Germline values: CDR1 SNHLY, CDR2 FYNNEI. V lost 8 bases to trimming and J lost 9 bases; unmatched junction nucleotides: 6. CDR3 DNA sequence: TGTGCCAGCGGGGGACTAGCGGGAGTCGGTGAGCAGTTCTTC. Its translation is CASGGLAGVGEQFF.

The V call is TRBV5-1, the J call TRBJ1-4; 9 bases are shared with TRBD1. Unmatched junction bases numbered 14, after V lost 6 bases and J lost 11 bases. This CDR3 contains 15 residues. The germline V gene encodes CDR1 SGHRS and CDR2 YFSETQ. The CDR3 region is CASTPQGALVDKLFF. The CDR3 region has the DNA TGCGCCAGCACCCCACAGGGGGCCTTGGTAGACAAACTGTTTTTT.

The chain has TRBV11-3 and TRBJ2-7, with a weak D call TRBD2 (6 bases). Per the germline V gene, CDR1 is SGHNT and CDR2 is YENEEA. The V gene lost 5 bases and the J gene lost 6 bases, with 14 bases spanning the gap. This CDR3 has 13 residues. The CDR3 sequence is CASSAGPHTEQYF. The CDR3 bases are TGTGCCAGCAGCGCGGGACCCCATACCGAGCAGTACTTC.

This clone was detected only once. The gene calls are TRBV6-1 and TRBJ2-7; D might be TRBD1 (5 bases). The CDR3 is 17 residues long. Trimming took off 1 base at V and 0 bases at J, with 16 bases between the two ends. In germline, CDR1 is MNHNS, CDR2 SASEGT. CDR3 amino acids: CASSEVDWGTSSYEQYF. In nucleotides, the CDR3 is TGTGCCAGCAGTGAAGTTGATTGGGGCACAAGCTCCTACGAGCAGTACTTC.

This sequence joins TRBV7-9 and TRBJ2-7; tentative D call: TRBD2 (7 bases). The CDR3 is made up of 14 amino acids. V lost 7 bases and J 5 bases, leaving 18 bases between the germline ends. CDR1 is SEHNR, CDR2 FQNEAQ, per germline (reference sequence). CDR3 nucleotide sequence: TGTGCCAGCATTCCGAATCGGGGGGCCGACGAGCAGTACTTC. Amino acids: CASIPNRGADEQYF.

The gene calls are TRBV28 and TRBJ2-1, with 8 nucleotides matching TRBD2. J lost 6 bases, V lost 2 bases, and 6 bases had no gene match. The CDR3 consists of 15 residues. The germline V gene has CDR1 MDHEN and CDR2 SYDVKM. In DNA, the CDR3 is TGTGCCAGCAGTTTAATCCGGGAGGGTAGCAATGAGCAGTTCTTC. The encoded protein is CASSLIREGSNEQFF.